This entry features one T cell receptor (beta chain) sequence. Its target is not known. These data come from a study of beta chain features in type 1 diabetes. CDR3 size: 15 residues. V shed 4 bases and J 4 bases; nucleotides not matched to a gene: 7. From germline, CDR1 is SGHRS and CDR2 YFSETQ. Whole-study results and caveats: In cDNA sequencing, cells with high TCR expression could be over-represented. The naive, central memory and Treg TCRB repertoires showed an apparent similarity that was greater among patients than among healthy donors. When Type 1 diabetes patients were examined, their TCRB CDR3s proved moderately but significantly shorter in all four CD4+ subsets.

Expressed TCRB transcripts were sequenced, since all the RNA that had been isolated was reverse transcribed. Samples of naive, central memory and regulatory T cells yielded a mean of about 3.5 million reads. Method: immunoSEQ multiplex PCR; TCRdb's copy keeps in-frame clones and lacks some. The sample yields about 340,000 clones, roughly 14% seen once. The source of this sequence is a woman between 18 and 29 years old with type 1 diabetes. Sequencing used naive CD4+ T cells from blood. The rearrangement uses TRBV5-1 and TRBJ1-1, with 10 bases lining up with TRBD1. The CDR3: CASSRSGQGVTEAFF. For the CDR3, the DNA is TGCGCCAGCAGCCGATCTGGACAGGGGGTCACTGAAGCTTTCTTT.